These 21 T cell receptor beta chains came from one sample sequenced in a study. TCRdb independently ran MiXCR on the RT-PCR reads; one entry per CDR3 protein. The sample lists hundreds of thousands of distinct CDR3 sequences, approximately 15% occurring once. Input material: memory CD4+ T cells from blood. The receptors were sampled from a female donor in good health, serving as a healthy control.

This clonotype was detected ten times or more. V usage is TRBV19 and J usage is TRBJ2-3; D unresolved. Germline V gives CDR1 LNHDA, CDR2 SQIVND (reference sequence). The CDR3 covers 14 residues. Trimming took off 5 bases at V and 0 bases at J, with 9 bases between the two ends. The CDR3 spells CASSASTSTDTQYF. The CDR3 DNA reads TGTGCCAGTAGTGCGTCGACTAGCACAGATACGCAGTATTTT.

As concerns this clonotype: This may be a read error: a much more frequent sequence differs by one nucleotide. The rearrangement links TRBV10-3 to TRBJ2-5, with 9 positions matching TRBD2. With V trimmed by 5 bases and J by 5 bases, 12 bases remained unmatched. This CDR3 has 16 residues. Germline CDR1 ENHRY, CDR2 SYGVKD. The CDR3 loop is CAISTHGASGAETQYF. The CDR3 DNA reads as TGTGCCATCAGTACCCATGGGGCTAGCGGGGCCGAGACCCAGTACTTC.

The chain recombines TRBV5-1 with TRBJ2-7, with 8 bases matching TRBD1. Germline loops: CDR1 SGHRS, CDR2 YFSETQ. The CDR3 is made up of 15 amino acids. Trimming took 4 bases from V and 7 from J; bases not matched to a gene: 13. The CDR3 loop reads CASSPYLTGAGEQYF. Here the CDR3 DNA reads TGCGCCAGCAGCCCCTATTTGACAGGGGCCGGGGAGCAGTACTTC.

V usage is TRBV21-1 and J usage is TRBJ2-1; the table's D call of TRBD1 was not tested on the DNA. TRBV21-1 is assigned pseudogene status. This CDR3 spans 16 amino acids. In DNA, the CDR3 is TGTGCCAGCAGCCACCTTGGGACAGGGGTTAGGAATGAGCAGTTCTTC. This gives the protein CASSHLGTGVRNEQFF.

The table lists this clonotype with many counts. The chain is built from TRBV20-1 and TRBJ2-5; 11 bases match TRBD1. Per the germline V gene, CDR1 is DFQATT and CDR2 is SNEGSKA (reference sequence). The CDR3 is 14 amino acids. With 5 bases clipped from V and 4 bases from J, the junction kept 6 bases outside the gene matches. The CDR3 sequence: CSAYTGQGGETQYF. In nucleotides, the CDR3 is TGCAGTGCTTATACGGGACAGGGGGGAGAGACCCAGTACTTC.

Worth noting for this clonotype: No conserved phenylalanine or tryptophan ends this CDR3, so it is likely a read error. It is unclear where the CDR3 begins or ends on the DNA, so no DNA is shown, and the CDR3 is as TCRdb lists it. The chain has TRBV18 and TRBJ2-5; the DNA was not used to check the table's D call, TRBD2. Per germline, CDR1 KGHSH and CDR2 LQKENI. Inclusive of both ends, the CDR3 amounts to 12 amino acids. The CDR3 is CASSPRLGDPTS.

In its sample, this clonotype was seen a few times. This sequence joins TRBV4-1 and TRBJ2-1, with a weak D call TRBD2 (5 bases). The germline gives CDR1 MGHRA, CDR2 YSYEKL. The CDR3 has 14 residues. Trimming pared 4 bases from V and 4 bases from J, leaving 11 bases between. DNA of the CDR3: TGCGCCAGCAGCCCCCCTCGGGATTACAATGAGCAGTTCTTC. Translated: CASSPPRDYNEQFF.

This clonotype has just a few counts. The V call is TRBV25-1, the J call TRBJ1-2; the D gene is possibly TRBD1 (5 bases). V was clipped by 2 bases and J by 8 bases, with 12 bases between them. The CDR3 extends over 13 amino acids. Germline CDR1 and CDR2: MGHDK and SYGVNS. In nucleotides, the CDR3 is TGTGCCAGCAGTGAAAGGGGCGCTCAGGGCTACACCTTC. Translated, it gives CASSERGAQGYTF.

This chain uses TRBV3-1 with TRBJ2-5; possibly TRBD2 for D (6 bases). The germline V and J ends were trimmed by 2 bases and 4 bases, with 20 bases remaining between them. The CDR3 has 17 residues. Germline lookup yields CDR1 LGHDT and CDR2 YNNKEL (reference sequence). CDR3 loop: CASSQRWGGAHGETQYF. In DNA, the CDR3 is TGTGCCAGCAGCCAAAGGTGGGGCGGGGCGCATGGAGAGACCCAGTACTTC.

This chain joins TRBV6-5 and TRBJ2-2; D perhaps matches TRBD2 (5 bases). From germline, CDR1 is MNHEY and CDR2 SVGAGI. Deletions cut 0 bases from V and 8 bases from J, with 13 bases between. The CDR3 is 15 residues long. The CDR3 DNA follows: TGTGCCAGCAGTTACTCGAGGGTTACCGTAGGGGAGCTGTTTTTT. Encoded protein: CASSYSRVTVGELFF.

The V and J genes are TRBV3-1 and TRBJ2-3; the D is unclear. CDR3 length: 14 residues. Per the germline V gene, CDR1 is LGHDT and CDR2 is YNNKEL (reference sequence). V was shortened by 5 bases and J by 4 bases, with 13 bases between the two germline ends. CDR3 nucleotide sequence: TGTGCCAGCAGCTCTCGTTCCCTTCCAGATACGCAGTATTTT. Amino acid sequence: CASSSRSLPDTQYF.

This clonotype was observed at least ten times. The chain links TRBV7-2 to TRBJ1-1; unclear D gene. Per germline, CDR1 SGHTA and CDR2 FQGNSA. With 3 bases removed from V and 3 bases from J, the gap between germline ends came to 11 bases. The CDR3 loop spans 14 amino acids. The CDR3: CASSFTPADTEAFF. As DNA, the CDR3 is TGTGCCAGCAGCTTTACCCCGGCGGACACTGAAGCTTTCTTT.

The J gene is TRBJ1-3, the V gene TRBV10-3; 7 bases are shared with TRBD1. The J segment lost 2 bases and the V segment lost 3 bases, leaving 4 bases of the junction unmatched. Looked up from germline, CDR1 is ENHRY and CDR2 is SYGVKD. This CDR3 contains 15 residues. In nucleotides, the CDR3 is TGTGCCATCAGTGATACAGGGGCTGCTGGAAACACCATATATTTT. Protein product: CAISDTGAAGNTIYF.

This clonotype has just a few counts. V usage is TRBV5-1 and J usage is TRBJ1-1; D remains unclear. The V and J ends lost 2 bases and 1 base respectively, with 12 bases between them. From germline, CDR1 is SGHRS and CDR2 YFSETQ. This CDR3 has 15 amino acids. This CDR3 reads CASSLTGVTNTEAFF. The CDR3 DNA follows: TGCGCCAGCAGCTTAACGGGAGTGACGAACACTGAAGCTTTCTTT.

This sequence joins TRBV28 and TRBJ2-7; D assignment may be TRBD1 or TRBD2 (5 bases each). The germline V gene encodes CDR1 MDHEN and CDR2 SYDVKM. The CDR3 is 13 residues long. Trimming removed 6 bases from V and 1 base from J, with 10 bases in between. CDR3 in DNA: TGTGCCAGCAGGCCGGGACGATCCTACGAGCAGTACTTC. Protein: CASRPGRSYEQYF.

This clonotype was seen a handful of times. V and J are TRBV9 and TRBJ2-7; D assignment may be TRBD1 or TRBD2 (5 bases each). The CDR3 consists of 15 residues. V gave up 3 bases and J gave up 0 bases, with 13 bases separating them. Germline V gives CDR1 SGDLS, CDR2 YYNGEE. CDR3 DNA: TGTGCCAGCAGCGCGGCCGGGACGAGCTCCTACGAGCAGTACTTC. Its protein product is CASSAAGTSSYEQYF. The full variable domain, its missing parts supplied by reference TRBV9 and TRBJ2-7, is DSGVTQTPKHLITATGQRVTLRCSPRSGDLSVYWYQQSLDQGLQFLIQYYNGEERAKGNILERFSAQQFPDLHSELNLSSLELGDSALYFCASSAAGTSSYEQYFGPGTRLTVT.

The chain links TRBV7-2 to TRBJ2-4; D ambiguous. The CDR3 totals 16 residues. From germline, CDR1 is SGHTA and CDR2 FQGNSA. V was shortened by 5 bases and J by 1 base, with 15 bases between the two germline ends. The CDR3 loop is CASSRDITEAKNIQYF. The DNA of the CDR3 is TGTGCCAGCAGCAGAGACATCACCGAGGCCAAAAACATTCAGTACTTC.

This clonotype has a count of ten or more. This rearrangement joins TRBV27 to TRBJ2-4, with D possibly being TRBD2 (5 bases). The CDR3 totals 13 residues. CDR1 MNHEY and CDR2 SMNVEV come from the germline V gene (reference sequence). V was cut by 4 bases and J by 6 bases, with 10 bases left in between. CDR3 in DNA: TGTGCCAGCAGTTCAAGGACTGGAAACATTCAGTACTTC. Protein sequence: CASSSRTGNIQYF.

This clonotype was detected ten times or more. The rearrangement links TRBV6-6 to TRBJ2-1, with 7 bases that match TRBD1. The V and J ends lost 2 bases and 6 bases, in that order; junction bases with no gene match: 4. CDR1 is MNHNY and CDR2 is SVGAGI in the germline V gene (reference sequence). This CDR3 region has 14 residues. The CDR3 nucleotides are TGTGCCAGCAGTTACCCGGGACAGAGCAATGAGCAGTTCTTC. This codes for CASSYPGQSNEQFF.

In this sample, this clonotype turned up a few times. This chain links TRBV20-1 with TRBJ2-7; D gene ambiguous. CDR1 and CDR2 from the germline V gene are DFQATT and SNEGSKA (reference sequence). V shed 0 bases and J shed 0 bases, with 6 bases lying between them. The CDR3 is 13 amino acids. CDR3 coding DNA: TGCAGTGCTAGAGATACGTACTCCTACGAGCAGTACTTC. This sequence encodes CSARDTYSYEQYF.

This clonotype was recorded at least ten times. V is TRBV20-1 and J is TRBJ1-2, with TRBD1 matching over 11 bases. CDR1 is DFQATT, CDR2 SNEGSKA, per germline (reference sequence). With V trimmed by 1 base and J by 5 bases, 3 bases remained unmatched. The CDR3 totals 14 residues. The CDR3 sequence is CSARGTGGGYGYTF. CDR3 nucleotides: TGCAGTGCTAGAGGGACAGGGGGCGGATATGGCTACACCTTC.